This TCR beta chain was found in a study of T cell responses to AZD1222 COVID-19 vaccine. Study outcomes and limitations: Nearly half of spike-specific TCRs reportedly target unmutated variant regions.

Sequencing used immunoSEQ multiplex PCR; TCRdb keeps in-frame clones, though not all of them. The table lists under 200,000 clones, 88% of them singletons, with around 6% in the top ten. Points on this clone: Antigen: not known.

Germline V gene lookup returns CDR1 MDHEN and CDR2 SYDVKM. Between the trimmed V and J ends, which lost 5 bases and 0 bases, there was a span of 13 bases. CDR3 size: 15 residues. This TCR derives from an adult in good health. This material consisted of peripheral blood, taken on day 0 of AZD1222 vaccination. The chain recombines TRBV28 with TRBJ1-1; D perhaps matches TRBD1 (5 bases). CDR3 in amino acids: CASSLLTVMNTEAFF. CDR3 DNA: TGTGCCAGCAGTCTCTTGACAGTAATGAACACTGAAGCTTTCTTT.